This entry describes one T cell receptor (beta chain). This clone was counted between two and nine times. Its specific antigen is unknown. Per-base quality was not reported, and no clone a single base away is much larger than it. One collaborating source in Seattle enrolled patients while the patients were actively infected and followed the patients over time throughout the course of disease. Collaborating institutions collected whole blood in K2EDTA tubes following their own protocols. For TCRbeta analysis, collaborator samples were shipped as frozen whole blood, as isolated PBMCs, or as DNA extracted from either sample type. Relative to germline, V is missing 6 bases and J is missing 3 bases, with 10 bases of the junction outside any gene match. CDR1 and CDR2 were assigned from the germline V gene as SGHTS and YDEGEE. The cysteine opens and the phenylalanine closes a CDR3 of 16 amino acids. Only the CDR3 region is kept as DNA, spanning 48 bases read in frame from base 1.

This sample was taken from a study of blood T cell repertoires in COVID-19 (dated by TCRdb to between 2020 and 2021). Background on the whole study: Samples covering the acute and convalescent phases of COVID-19 were provided by collaborators in the United States, Italy and Spain. The material from the prospective study consisted of cDNA or gDNA derived from T cells, B-cell-depleted T cells, or PBMCs. Deeply sampled blood TCRbeta repertoires from subjects exposed to, actively infected with, or recovered from COVID-19 were included in the dataset. The repertoires were released in a freely available public database meant as a resource for research on the immune response to SARS-CoV-2. The samples were drawn from the first 160 participants of the ongoing ImmuneRACE study and from 1,254 subjects provided by 6 global collaborators. Nearly every sample came with metadata listing a de-identified subject ID, COVID-19 status, age in years and sex. HLA class I and class II types, where available, came from metadata supplied by the sample provider rather than from assay-based typing. Study-wide conclusions, independent of this receptor: Clinical and demographic metadata were provided uncurated, with the amount varying by source and participant.

TCRbeta CDR3 regions were amplified from genomic DNA using the immunoSEQ Assay, a bias-controlled multiplex PCR. Turning to the authors' computational methods: The number of nucleated cells in each sample was estimated by amplification of reference gene primers within the assay. To quantify the absolute abundance of each unique TCRbeta CDR3 rearrangement, sequence reads were collapsed and filtered. Productive Simpson clonality was computed per sample as the square root of Simpson's diversity index over productive rearrangements. TCRdb carries this immuneACCESS record with in-frame sequences only. Its versions omit some clonotypes, under half of them owing to an unresolved V gene in the studies checked, with the rest unexplained. That table is the source of V, J and clone size, and D and trimming were worked out from the DNA. The sample table shows approximately 300,000 clones, and around 90% are seen once. The top ten hold around 0.98% of the sample.

This clonotype originated in a woman in her forties with COVID-19, enrolled during active disease. The receptor chain draws on TRBV5-8 and TRBJ1-5; the central 9 bases match TRBD1. The sequencing input was peripheral blood. The DNA is as follows: TGTGCCAGCATCCCAAGGGGGACAGGGCACAATCAGCCCCAGCATTTT. Its product reads: CASIPRGTGHNQPQHF.